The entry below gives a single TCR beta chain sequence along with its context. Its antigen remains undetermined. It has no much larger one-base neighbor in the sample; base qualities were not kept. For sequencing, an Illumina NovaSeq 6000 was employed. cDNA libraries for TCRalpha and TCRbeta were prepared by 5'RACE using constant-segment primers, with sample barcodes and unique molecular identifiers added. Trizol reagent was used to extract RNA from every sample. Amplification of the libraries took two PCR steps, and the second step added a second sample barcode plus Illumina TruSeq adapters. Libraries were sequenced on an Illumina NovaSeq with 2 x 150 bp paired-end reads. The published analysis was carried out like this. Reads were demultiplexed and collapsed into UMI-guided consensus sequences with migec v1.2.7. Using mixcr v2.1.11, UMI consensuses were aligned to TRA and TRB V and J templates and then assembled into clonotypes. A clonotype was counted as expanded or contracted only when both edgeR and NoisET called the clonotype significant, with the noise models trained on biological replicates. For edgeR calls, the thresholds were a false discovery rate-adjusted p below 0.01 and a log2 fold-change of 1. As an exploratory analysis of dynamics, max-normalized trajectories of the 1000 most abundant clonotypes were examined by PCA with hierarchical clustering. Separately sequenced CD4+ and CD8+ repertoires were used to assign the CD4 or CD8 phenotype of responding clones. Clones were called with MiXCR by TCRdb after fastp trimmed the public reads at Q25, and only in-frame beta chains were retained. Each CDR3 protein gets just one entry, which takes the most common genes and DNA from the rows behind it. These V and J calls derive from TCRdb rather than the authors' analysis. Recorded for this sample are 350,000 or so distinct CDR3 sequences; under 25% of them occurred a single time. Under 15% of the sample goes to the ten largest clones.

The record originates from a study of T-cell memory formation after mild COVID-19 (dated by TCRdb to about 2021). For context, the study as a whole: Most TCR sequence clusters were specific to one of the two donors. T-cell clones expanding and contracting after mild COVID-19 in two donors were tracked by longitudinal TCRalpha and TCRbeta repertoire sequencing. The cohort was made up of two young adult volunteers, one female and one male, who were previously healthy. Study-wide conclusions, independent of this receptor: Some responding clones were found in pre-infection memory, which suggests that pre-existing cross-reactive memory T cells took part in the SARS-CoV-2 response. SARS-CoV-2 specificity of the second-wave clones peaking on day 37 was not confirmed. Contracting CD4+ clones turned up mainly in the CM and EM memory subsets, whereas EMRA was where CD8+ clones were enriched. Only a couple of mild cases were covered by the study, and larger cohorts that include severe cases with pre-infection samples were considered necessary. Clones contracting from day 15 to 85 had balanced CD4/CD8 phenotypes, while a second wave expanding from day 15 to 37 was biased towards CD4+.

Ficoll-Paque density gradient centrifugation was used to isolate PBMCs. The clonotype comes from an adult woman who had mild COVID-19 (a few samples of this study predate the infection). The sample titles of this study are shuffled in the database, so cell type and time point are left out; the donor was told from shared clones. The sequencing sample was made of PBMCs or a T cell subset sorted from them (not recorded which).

The CDR3: CASSWWTKETQYF. In nucleotide form, the sequence is TGTGCCAGCAGTTGGTGGACCAAAGAGACCCAGTACTTC. Rearrangement joined TRBV6-6 to TRBJ2-5, with the D gene call left open. As encoded in the germline V gene (reference sequence), CDR1 is MNHNY while CDR2 is SVGAGI. The germline ends are 9 bases apart after V is trimmed by 4 bases and J by 3 bases. The CDR3 spans 13 residues, from the cysteine through the phenylalanine. Only the CDR3 DNA stays, 39 bases, in frame from base 1.